This T cell receptor beta chain originates from a study of T-cell memory formation after mild COVID-19. Study details: TCR clustering was largely donor specific.

TCRalpha and TCRbeta libraries used 5'RACE with constant-segment primers and UMIs. TCRdb reanalysed the 5' RACE reads using MiXCR and keeps one entry per CDR3 protein. The sample holds some 300,000 distinct CDR3 sequences, 20% to 25% seen once. The study, taken as a whole, reports: Clones that contracted from day 15 to 85 had balanced CD4/CD8; later expanders were CD4+ biased.

A note on this clonotype: The target antigen is unknown.

The germline V and J ends were trimmed by 2 bases and 2 bases, with 8 bases remaining between them. Germline CDR1 and CDR2: MGHRA and YSYEKL. CDR3 length equals 14 residues. This clonotype was obtained from a man aged 18 to 35 who had mild COVID-19 (a few samples of this study predate the infection). Cell type and time point are not known. The chain couples TRBV4-1 to TRBJ2-3; D gene unclear. The specimen sequenced was PBMCs or a T cell subset sorted from them (not recorded which). The CDR3 nucleotides are TGCGCCAGCAGCCAATCCACCACCACAGATACGCAGTATTTT. Amino acids: CASSQSTTTDTQYF.